The 19 T cell receptor beta chains given below trace back to one sample, sequenced in a study of blood T cell repertoires in COVID-19 (dated by TCRdb to 2020 to 2021). Library generation was performed with the immunoSEQ multiplex PCR assay. TCRdb holds this immuneACCESS table with in-frame rearrangements only. Some clones are missing; in checked studies, unresolved V genes explain under half, and the rest has no known cause. This sample comprises over 45,000 clones, about 89% of them detected only once. The top ten clonotypes cover over 11% of the sample. The source material was peripheral blood. The receptors derive from a woman in her sixties or seventies with active COVID-19.

J is TRBJ1-2 and V is TRBV7-8; 7 bases fit TRBD1. The ends lost 2 bases at V and 0 bases at J; junction bases unmatched: 3. The CDR3 covers 15 residues. Per germline, CDR1 SGHVS and CDR2 FQNEAQ. The CDR3 DNA sequence: TGTGCCAGCAGCTTAACCGACAGGGCTAACTATGGCTACACCTTC. Translation gives CASSLTDRANYGYTF.

The chain uses TRBV11-2 and TRBJ2-1; D may be TRBD2 (6 bases). The germline CDR1 and CDR2 sequences are SGHAT and FQNNGV. The V gene lost 5 bases and the J gene lost 10 bases, with 15 bases spanning the gap. The CDR3 totals 13 residues. CDR3 in DNA: TGTGCCAGCAGCCGATCGACTAGTTACGAGCAGTTCTTC. Translated: CASSRSTSYEQFF.

The chain links TRBV19 to TRBJ2-5; tentative D call: TRBD1 (7 bases). V dropped 5 bases and J dropped 5 bases, with 18 bases sitting between them. The length of the CDR3 is 15 residues. Per the germline V gene, CDR1 is LNHDA and CDR2 is SQIVND (reference sequence). The CDR3 DNA reads TGTGCCAGTAGTCGGCGACAGGGAGGTTGGGAGACCCAGTACTTC. Encoded protein: CASSRRQGGWETQYF.

This clone occurred a few times. The chain recombines TRBV5-4 with TRBJ2-2, with D possibly TRBD1 on 5 matching bases. V shed 5 bases and J shed 9 bases, with 20 bases lying between them. From germline, CDR1 is SGHNT and CDR2 YYREEE (reference sequence). The CDR3 covers 15 residues. The CDR3, as DNA: TGTGCCAGCAGTTCAGAGACAGCTCGATCAAGGGAGCTGTTTTTT. Residues: CASSSETARSRELFF. Full variable domain (outside the CDR3, taken from reference TRBV5-4 and TRBJ2-2): ETGVTQSPTHLIKTRGQQVTLRCSSQSGHNTVSWYQQALGQGPQFIFQYYREEENGRGNFPPRFSGLQFPNYSSELNVNALELDDSALYLCASSSETARSRELFFGEGSRLTVL.

The chain links TRBV5-6 to TRBJ2-2, with 8 bases matching TRBD2. The germline gives CDR1 SGHDT, CDR2 YYEEEE. V lost 1 base to trimming and J lost 6 bases; unmatched junction nucleotides: 8. The CDR3 is 16 amino acids. CDR3 sequence: CASSLLAGGLSGELFF. The CDR3, as DNA: TGTGCCAGCAGCTTGCTGGCGGGGGGCTTGTCCGGGGAGCTGTTTTTT.

The rearrangement joins TRBV6-5 to TRBJ1-2; the D gene is possibly TRBD1 (6 bases). Germline values: CDR1 MNHEY, CDR2 SVGAGI. The CDR3 has 12 amino acids. V lost 10 bases and J lost 8, with 17 bases in between. This CDR3 reads CAIRAGAMGYTF. CDR3 DNA: TGTGCCATCCGAGCGGGGGCGATGGGCTACACCTTC.

This clone is a singleton in its sample. The rearrangement uses TRBV5-1 and TRBJ1-1; D might be TRBD1 (6 bases). The length of the CDR3 is 15 residues. Germline V gene lookup returns CDR1 SGHRS and CDR2 YFSETQ. Trimming took off 4 bases at V and 5 bases at J, with 18 bases between the two ends. The CDR3 coding sequence is TGCGCCAGCAGCCGTGTTCAGGGAAGGGGGACTGAAGCTTTCTTT. Amino acids: CASSRVQGRGTEAFF.

This clone is deemed large (0.1 to 1%). The chain couples TRBV7-2 to TRBJ2-7; 7 bases fit TRBD1. Germline V gene lookup returns CDR1 SGHTA and CDR2 FQGNSA. J gave up 4 bases and V 1 base, and 4 bases lay outside the gene matches. The CDR3 consists of 14 residues. CDR3 sequence: CASSLDRGTYEQYF. DNA of the CDR3: TGTGCCAGCAGCTTAGACAGGGGTACATACGAGCAGTACTTC.

Turning to this clone: In the same sample, other DNA sequences code for this CDR3. V and J are TRBV19 and TRBJ1-2; D ambiguous. Trimming took off 0 bases at V and 1 base at J, with 3 bases between the two ends. This CDR3 spans 13 amino acids. Looked up from germline, CDR1 is LNHDA and CDR2 is SQIVND (reference sequence). CDR3 in amino acids: CASSIDSNYGYTF. DNA of the CDR3: TGTGCCAGTAGTATAGACAGTAACTATGGCTACACCTTC.

The genes are TRBV7-2 and TRBJ1-6; TRBD1 matches at 7 bases. The length of the CDR3 is 14 residues. Germline CDR1 reads SGHTA; CDR2 reads FQGNSA. Trimming took 5 bases from V and 8 from J; bases not matched to a gene: 6. The CDR3 here is CASSRDREHSPLHF. CDR3 DNA: TGTGCCAGCAGCCGCGACAGGGAGCATTCACCCCTCCACTTT. The full variable domain, with the rest looked up from reference TRBV7-2 and TRBJ1-6, is GAGVSQSPSNKVTEKGKDVELRCDPISGHTALYWYRQSLGQGLEFLIYFQGNSAPDKSGLPSDRFSAERTGGSVSTLTIQRTQQEDSAVYLCASSRDREHSPLHFGNGTRLTVT.

The chain employs TRBV7-2 and TRBJ1-3, with TRBD1 identical over 7 bases. This CDR3 spans 18 amino acids. The V gene's germline CDR1 is SGHTA and CDR2 FQGNSA. The V segment lost 3 bases and the J segment 4 bases; nucleotides outside the gene matches: 15. The CDR3 DNA reads as TGTGCCAGCAGCTTCTCCGGGATAGACAGGGTAGAAGGAAACACCATATATTTT. Its protein is CASSFSGIDRVEGNTIYF.

The rearrangement joins TRBV15 to TRBJ2-2, with TRBD1 as a possible D gene (6 bases). This CDR3 has 16 amino acids. Germline V lookup: CDR1 LNHNV, CDR2 YYDKDF (reference sequence). V shed 4 bases and J shed 1 base, with 13 bases lying between them. CDR3 protein: CATSTPGGRNTGELFF. The CDR3 DNA follows: TGTGCCACCAGCACCCCTGGGGGCAGGAACACCGGGGAGCTGTTTTTT.

This chain uses TRBV6-1 with TRBJ1-3; no firm D call. The CDR3 consists of 13 residues. Trimming removed 3 bases from V and 4 bases from J, with 7 bases in between. CDR1 is MNHNS, CDR2 SASEGT, per germline. CDR3 sequence: CASSDSLGNTIYF. DNA of the CDR3: TGTGCCAGCAGTGATAGTCTGGGAAACACCATATATTTT.

The chain combines TRBV28 with TRBJ1-6, with D possibly being TRBD1 (5 bases). V lost 6 bases and J lost 5, with 14 bases in between. Germline loops: CDR1 MDHEN, CDR2 SYDVKM. The CDR3 extends over 15 amino acids. CDR3 DNA: TGTGCCAGCAGCCTCGCCGGCAGGGATAATTCACCCCTCCACTTT. It translates to CASSLAGRDNSPLHF.

This rearrangement joins TRBV7-9 to TRBJ1-4, with 11 bases aligning to TRBD1. Per the germline V gene, CDR1 is SEHNR and CDR2 is FQNEAQ (reference sequence). The V and J ends lost 2 bases and 8 bases, in that order; junction bases with no gene match: 10. The CDR3 has 17 amino acids. The CDR3, as DNA: TGTGCCAGCAGCTTAACCCCTGGACAGGGGGCAGCGGAAAAACTGTTTTTT. It translates to CASSLTPGQGAAEKLFF.

The rearrangement joins TRBV5-4 to TRBJ1-5; 9 bases fit TRBD1. The germline CDR1 and CDR2 sequences are SGHNT and YYREEE (reference sequence). The V and J ends lost 4 bases and 6 bases, in that order; junction bases with no gene match: 5. The CDR3 spans 14 residues. The chain's CDR3 is CASSAGQGTQPQHF. In nucleotides, the CDR3 is TGTGCCAGCAGCGCGGGACAGGGTACTCAGCCCCAGCATTTT. The complete variable domain, with remaining parts taken from reference TRBV5-4 and TRBJ1-5, reads ETGVTQSPTHLIKTRGQQVTLRCSSQSGHNTVSWYQQALGQGPQFIFQYYREEENGRGNFPPRFSGLQFPNYSSELNVNALELDDSALYLCASSAGQGTQPQHFGDGTRLSIL.

The chain combines TRBV6-5 with TRBJ2-1; TRBD1 is a possible D gene (6 bases). Per the germline V gene, CDR1 is MNHEY and CDR2 is SVGAGI. Deletions cut 7 bases from V and 0 bases from J, with 13 bases between. This CDR3 spans 15 amino acids. Here the CDR3 reads CASINGQFSYNEQFF. DNA of the CDR3: TGTGCCAGCATCAACGGACAGTTCTCCTACAATGAGCAGTTCTTC.

Only one count was recorded for this clone. The chain uses TRBV5-1 and TRBJ1-4, with TRBD1 matching over 10 bases. Trimming took 5 bases from V and 0 from J; bases not matched to a gene: 4. Germline V gene data show CDR1 as SGHRS and CDR2 as YFSETQ. The CDR3 covers 16 residues. The DNA of the CDR3 is TGCGCCAGCAGGAGACAGGGGGCGGCAACTAATGAAAAACTGTTTTTT. It encodes CASRRQGAATNEKLFF. Supplemented by reference TRBV5-1 and TRBJ1-4, the full variable domain reads KAGVTQTPRYLIKTRGQQVTLSCSPISGHRSVSWYQQTPGQGLQFLFEYFSETQRNKGNFPGRFSGRQFSNSRSEMNVSTLELGDSALYLCASRRQGAATNEKLFFGSGTQLSVL.

This sequence joins TRBV6-5 and TRBJ2-1, with D maybe TRBD2 (6 bases). V was clipped by 5 bases and J by 9 bases, with 14 bases between them. The germline CDR1 and CDR2 sequences are MNHEY and SVGAGI. The CDR3 is made up of 13 amino acids. CDR3 DNA: TGTGCCAGCAGTCCCCTTGCGGGGTCTGAGCAGTTCTTC. Amino acids: CASSPLAGSEQFF.